This record concerns one T cell receptor beta chain sequence. What it binds is unknown. The CDR3 covers 11 residues. V gave up 3 bases and J gave up 5 bases, with 4 bases separating them. Per the germline V gene, CDR1 is SGHTA and CDR2 is FQGNSA. The repertoire was sequenced with immunoSEQ multiplex PCR; TCRdb's copy has only in-frame clones and lacks some. The profile shows around 150,000 clones, approximately 91% of them singletons. The data belong to a study of T cell responses to AZD1222 COVID-19 vaccine. Study-level results: Donors skewed white British and female; clonal diversity was possibly underestimated. No repertoire was sampled before or during the peak T cell response, only after it.

This receptor was taken from an adult in good health. This rearrangement joins TRBV7-2 to TRBJ1-1; D remains ambiguous. The sequencing here drew on peripheral blood, taken on day 0 of AZD1222 vaccination. The CDR3 protein is CASSFGTEAFF. For the CDR3, the DNA is TGTGCCAGCAGCTTTGGTACTGAAGCTTTCTTT.